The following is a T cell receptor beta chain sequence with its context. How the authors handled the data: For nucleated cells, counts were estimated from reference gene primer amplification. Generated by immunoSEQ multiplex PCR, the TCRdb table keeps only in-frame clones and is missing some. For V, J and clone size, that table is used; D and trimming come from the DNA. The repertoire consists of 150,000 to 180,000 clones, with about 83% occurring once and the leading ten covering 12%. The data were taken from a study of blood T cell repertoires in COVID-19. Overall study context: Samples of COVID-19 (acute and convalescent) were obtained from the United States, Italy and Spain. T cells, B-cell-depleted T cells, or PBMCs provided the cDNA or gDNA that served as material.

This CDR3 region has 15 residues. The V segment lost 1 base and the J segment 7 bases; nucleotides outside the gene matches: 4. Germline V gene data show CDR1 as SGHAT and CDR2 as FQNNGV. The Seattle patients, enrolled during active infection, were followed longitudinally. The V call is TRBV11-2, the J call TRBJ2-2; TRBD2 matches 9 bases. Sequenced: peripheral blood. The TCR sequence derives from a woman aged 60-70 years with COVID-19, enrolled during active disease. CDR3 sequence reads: CASSLGAGGGGELFF. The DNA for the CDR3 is TGTGCCAGCAGCTTAGGAGCGGGAGGAGGCGGGGAGCTGTTTTTT.